The 27 T cell receptor beta chains presented below share a single source sample, sequenced in a study of shared clonotypes between healthy human individuals (dated by TCRdb to between 2020 and 2021). Library generation was performed with the immunoSEQ multiplex PCR assay. This immuneACCESS table, as held by TCRdb, lists in-frame sequences with V and J called but not all clones. Of the missing ones, under half trace to an unresolved V gene in checked studies; the others have no known cause. The sample data list roughly 500,000 clones, and 79% of these were observed just once. The ten biggest clones cover 10% to 15% of the sample. The sequenced sample consisted of PBMCs. The receptor set was obtained from a woman aged 40 to 49 in good health. Some clones in this sample may be carry-over from other donors' samples.

The DNA of the CDR3 is TGCAGCGTCGGGACTAGCTTCCCCCCAGATACGCAGTATTTT. It translates to CSVGTSFPPDTQYF. The rearrangement links TRBV29-1 to TRBJ2-3; 9 nucleotides align to TRBD2. Per germline, CDR1 SQVTM and CDR2 ANQGSEA. This CDR3 spans 14 amino acids. Trimming at V came to 6 bases and at J to 4 bases, leaving 8 bases not matched to a gene.

The chain links TRBV13 to TRBJ2-7; TRBD2 matches 7 bases. CDR1 PRHDT and CDR2 FYEKMQ come from the germline V gene (reference sequence). The CDR3 length is 18 residues. Losses at the gene ends were 6 bases for V and 6 bases for J; bases not matched to a gene: 23. The CDR3 spells CASRFTGEGGVRSFEQYF. CDR3 bases: TGTGCCAGCAGGTTTACGGGGGAGGGAGGCGTGCGGAGTTTCGAGCAGTACTTC.

This chain links TRBV7-2 with TRBJ2-3; D is perhaps TRBD2 (5 bases). V was cut by 7 bases and J by 0 bases, with 11 bases left in between. The CDR3 is 14 residues long. Germline lookup yields CDR1 SGHTA and CDR2 FQGNSA. The CDR3 here is CASNGVLSTDTQYF. CDR3 sequence (DNA): TGTGCCAGCAACGGGGTACTGAGCACAGATACGCAGTATTTT.

This clone was seen just once. The chain is built from TRBV7-6 and TRBJ1-1; D is perhaps TRBD1 (6 bases). Germline CDR1 is SGHVS and CDR2 is FNYEAQ. The CDR3 sequence is 15 residues long. V lost 2 bases and J lost 1, with 11 bases in between. The CDR3 DNA reads TGTGCCAGCAGCTTAATAGACAGGCCGAACACTGAAGCTTTCTTT. Encoded protein: CASSLIDRPNTEAFF.

This clone was detected only once. The J gene is TRBJ2-1, the V gene TRBV28; D gene ambiguous. With 5 bases removed from V and 2 bases from J, the gap between germline ends came to 7 bases. This CDR3 is 13 amino acids long. The germline V gene encodes CDR1 MDHEN and CDR2 SYDVKM. This CDR3 is CASSPLAYNEQFF. CDR3 DNA: TGTGCCAGCAGTCCTTTGGCCTACAATGAGCAGTTCTTC.

In DNA, the CDR3 is TGTGCCAGCAGTGGGCCTAGGACAGTGAACACTGAAGCTTTCTTT. This translates into CASSGPRTVNTEAFF. The gene calls are TRBV27 and TRBJ1-1; possible D gene TRBD1, 6 bases. V gave up 5 bases and J gave up 0 bases, with 13 bases separating them. CDR1 is MNHEY and CDR2 is SMNVEV in the germline V gene (reference sequence). The length of the CDR3 is 15 residues.

The chain joins TRBV11-1 to TRBJ2-7, with a weak D call TRBD2 (7 bases). The germline CDR1 and CDR2 sequences are SGHAT and FQDESV (reference sequence). Trimming pared 5 bases from V and 1 base from J, leaving 18 bases between. The CDR3 loop spans 16 amino acids. CDR3 protein: CASSPPKRDKSYEQYF. CDR3 nucleotides: TGTGCCAGCAGCCCACCAAAGCGGGACAAGTCCTACGAGCAGTACTTC. The full variable domain, its missing parts supplied by reference TRBV11-1 and TRBJ2-7, is EAEVAQSPRYKITEKSQAVAFWCDPISGHATLYWYRQILGQGPELLVQFQDESVVDDSQLPKDRFSAERLKGVDSTLKIQPAELGDSAMYLCASSPPKRDKSYEQYFGPGTRLTVT.

The rearrangement joins TRBV7-3 to TRBJ1-5, with 10 bases identical to TRBD1. CDR1 SGHTA and CDR2 FQGTGA come from the germline V gene. The J segment lost 7 bases and the V segment lost 4 bases, leaving 7 bases of the junction unmatched. CDR3 length equals 15 residues. Here the CDR3 reads CASSSNGGQGQPQHF. The CDR3 coding sequence is TGTGCCAGCAGCTCCAACGGGGGACAGGGGCAGCCCCAGCATTTT.

V gene TRBV7-3 combines with J gene TRBJ2-7, with 9 positions matching TRBD1. Germline V gives CDR1 SGHTA, CDR2 FQGTGA. J lost 2 bases, V lost 1 base, and 3 bases had no gene match. The CDR3 has 15 amino acids. The CDR3 protein is CASSLMTGGAYEQYF. CDR3 coding DNA: TGTGCCAGCAGCTTAATGACAGGGGGGGCCTACGAGCAGTACTTC.

This clone was found a few times. This sequence joins TRBV21-1 and TRBJ2-7. TRBV21-1 is noted as a pseudogene. The CDR3 consists of 16 residues. DNA for the CDR3: TGTGCCAGCAGCGCTAAGTCCGGGCCGGACGCGTCCGAGCAGTACTTC. This translates into CASSAKSGPDASEQYF.

The CDR3 region is CASSLGSQSSYEQYF. CDR3 sequence (DNA): TGTGCCAGCAGCTTAGGCAGCCAGAGCTCCTACGAGCAGTACTTC. The chain employs TRBV7-2 and TRBJ2-7; the D is unclear. Trimming removed 1 base from V and 0 bases from J, with 10 bases in between. Germline CDR1 reads SGHTA; CDR2 reads FQGNSA. This CDR3 contains 15 residues.

A note on this clone: Other DNA sequences in the sample encode the same CDR3. The rearrangement links TRBV27 to TRBJ1-1; D perhaps matches TRBD1 (6 bases). Trimming stripped 6 bases from V and 8 bases from J, with 22 bases between. The CDR3 has 15 amino acids. Germline-derived CDR1 and CDR2 are MNHEY and SMNVEV (reference sequence). The CDR3 sequence is CASRFLRGRGTEAFF. DNA of the CDR3: TGTGCCAGCAGGTTCCTAAGGGGCAGGGGCACCGAAGCTTTCTTT.

The chain carries TRBV28 and TRBJ2-2, with D perhaps TRBD1 or TRBD2 (5 bases each). The V gene's germline CDR1 is MDHEN and CDR2 SYDVKM. The CDR3 is 13 amino acids. V lost 8 bases, J lost 1 base, and 8 bases lay in between. In nucleotides, the CDR3 is TGTGCCAGCGTGAGGGGGAACACCGGGGAGCTGTTTTTT. Amino acids: CASVRGNTGELFF.

There are a few counts of this clone. The rearrangement joins TRBV9 to TRBJ1-1, with D maybe TRBD1 (5 bases). Trimming pared 0 bases from V and 4 bases from J, leaving 13 bases between. This CDR3 spans 15 amino acids. In germline, CDR1 is SGDLS, CDR2 YYNGEE. The CDR3 reads CASSVEGREGTEAFF. CDR3 nucleotides: TGTGCCAGCAGCGTAGAGGGCAGGGAAGGCACTGAAGCTTTCTTT. The full variable domain, rest sourced from reference TRBV9 and TRBJ1-1, is DSGVTQTPKHLITATGQRVTLRCSPRSGDLSVYWYQQSLDQGLQFLIQYYNGEERAKGNILERFSAQQFPDLHSELNLSSLELGDSALYFCASSVEGREGTEAFFGQGTRLTVV.

Only one count was recorded for this clone. J is TRBJ1-2 and V is TRBV28; no clear D. Trimming left V 7 bases short and J 0 bases short, with 9 bases between. The CDR3 spans 13 residues. CDR1 MDHEN and CDR2 SYDVKM come from the germline V gene. CDR3 bases: TGTGCCAGCAAGCCAAGTTCTAACTATGGCTACACCTTC. Translation gives CASKPSSNYGYTF.

V is TRBV21-1 and J is TRBJ2-7; the table's D call, TRBD2, has no DNA check behind it. TRBV21-1 is designated a pseudogene. CDR3 size: 18 residues. Here the CDR3 DNA reads TGTGCCAGCAGCAAAGGGGCTAGCGGGGTCAAAAGCTCCTACGAGCAGTACTTC. It yields the protein CASSKGASGVKSSYEQYF.

The chain joins TRBV7-3 to TRBJ1-2, with a tentative D call TRBD1 (5 bases). V lost 5 bases and J lost 2, with 15 bases in between. Germline V gene sequence: CDR1 SGHTA, CDR2 FQGTGA. CDR3 size: 15 residues. CDR3 sequence reads: CASSPHSGANYGYTF. The DNA for the CDR3 is TGTGCCAGCAGCCCCCACTCTGGGGCAAACTATGGCTACACCTTC.

This chain links TRBV6-5 with TRBJ2-5; D unclear. Germline V CDR1 and CDR2: MNHEY, SVGAGI. CDR3 length: 13 amino acids. Between the trimmed V and J ends, which lost 5 bases and 2 bases, there was a span of 9 bases. DNA for the CDR3: TGTGCCAGCAGTACGCGTAGGCAAGAGACCCAGTACTTC. Translated, it gives CASSTRRQETQYF.

V and J are TRBV5-1 and TRBJ1-1; D gene unclear. This CDR3 has 14 residues. Germline V gene sequence: CDR1 SGHRS, CDR2 YFSETQ. Trimming took off 3 bases at V and 1 base at J, with 10 bases between the two ends. CDR3 sequence: CASSSVRTNTEAFF. As DNA, the CDR3 is TGCGCCAGCAGCTCCGTTAGGACGAACACTGAAGCTTTCTTT. The variable domain in full, with the rest retrieved from reference TRBV5-1 and TRBJ1-1, is KAGVTQTPRYLIKTRGQQVTLSCSPISGHRSVSWYQQTPGQGLQFLFEYFSETQRNKGNFPGRFSGRQFSNSRSEMNVSTLELGDSALYLCASSSVRTNTEAFFGQGTRLTVV.

The DNA for the CDR3 is TGTGCCAGCCGAGCGTCCCATTCACCCCTCCACTTT. Residues: CASRASHSPLHF. V usage is TRBV27 and J usage is TRBJ1-6; D gene uncertain. The CDR3 is made up of 12 amino acids. V lost 8 bases to trimming and J lost 8 bases, with 10 bases between them. Germline assignment: CDR1 MNHEY and CDR2 SMNVEV (reference sequence).

This clone was counted only a few times. The chain joins TRBV7-2 to TRBJ1-2; D is unresolved. V was cut by 0 bases and J by 4 bases, with 9 bases left in between. The CDR3 sequence is 14 residues long. In germline, CDR1 is SGHTA, CDR2 FQGNSA. CDR3: CASSLAGSPYGYTF. In DNA form, the CDR3 reads TGTGCCAGCAGCTTAGCGGGCAGCCCCTATGGCTACACCTTC. Variable domain in full (rest from reference TRBV7-2 and TRBJ1-2): GAGVSQSPSNKVTEKGKDVELRCDPISGHTALYWYRQSLGQGLEFLIYFQGNSAPDKSGLPSDRFSAERTGGSVSTLTIQRTQQEDSAVYLCASSLAGSPYGYTFGSGTRLTVV.

This clone was seen repeatedly, ten times or more. The sample carries other DNA sequences with the same CDR3. The V gene is TRBV9, the J gene TRBJ2-3; possibly TRBD2 for D (5 bases). From germline, CDR1 is SGDLS and CDR2 YYNGEE. This CDR3 has 14 residues. The V and J ends lost 1 base and 2 bases respectively, with 8 bases between them. The CDR3 DNA is TGTGCCAGCAGCGTACGGGGAAACACAGATACGCAGTATTTT. Residues: CASSVRGNTDTQYF.

The chain combines TRBV4-2 with TRBJ2-1; TRBD1 is a possible D gene (6 bases). V was shortened by 4 bases and J by 15 bases, with 19 bases between the two germline ends. The germline V gene has CDR1 LGHNA and CDR2 YNFKEQ. The CDR3 loop spans 13 amino acids. The CDR3 sequence: CASSLYGQQSPFF. Written as DNA, the CDR3 is TGTGCCAGCAGCCTTTATGGACAGCAAAGTCCGTTCTTC.

The chain has TRBV10-3 and TRBJ1-5, with a weak D call TRBD1 (5 bases). Germline loops: CDR1 ENHRY, CDR2 SYGVKD. The CDR3 has 14 residues. Deletions cut 0 bases from V and 5 bases from J, with 8 bases between. CDR3 sequence: CAISESGTHQPQHF. CDR3 in DNA: TGTGCCATCAGTGAGTCGGGGACCCATCAGCCCCAGCATTTT.

This clone has a count of ten or more. The CDR3 region is CASKKDRNTEAFF. CDR3 in DNA: TGCGCCAGCAAAAAGGACAGGAACACTGAAGCTTTCTTT. J is TRBJ1-1 and V is TRBV10-2; a possible D gene is TRBD1 (6 bases). The length of the CDR3 is 13 residues. Trimming cost V 7 bases and J 1 base, with 10 bases left between them. Germline loops: CDR1 WSHSY, CDR2 SAAADI.

Details on this clone: Given a much more abundant clone one base away, this may be a read error. The V and J genes are TRBV2 and TRBJ2-2; no reliable D call. CDR3 size: 11 residues. V was shortened by 7 bases and J by 5 bases, with 5 bases between the two germline ends. Germline V gene data show CDR1 as SNHLY and CDR2 as FYNNEI. The CDR3 DNA reads as TGTGCCAGCAAAGAGACCGGGGAGCTGTTTTTT. Its translation is CASKETGELFF. Full variable domain (remainder filled in from reference TRBV2 and TRBJ2-2): EPEVTQTPSHQVTQMGQEVILRCVPISNHLYFYWYRQILGQKVEFLVSFYNNEISEKSEIFDDQFSVERPDGSNFTLKIRSTKLEDSAMYFCASKETGELFFGEGSRLTVL.

In nucleotides, the CDR3 is TGTGCCAGCAGCTTAGGTTTTCGGTGGGAACTCACCTACGAGCAGTACTTC. Amino acids: CASSLGFRWELTYEQYF. This chain connects TRBV7-8 to TRBJ2-7; the D is unclear. CDR1 is SGHVS and CDR2 is FQNEAQ in the germline V gene. The V and J ends lost 1 base and 2 bases respectively, with 18 bases between them. This CDR3 is 17 amino acids long.